One and the same sample provided the 13 T cell receptor beta chains below, sequenced in a study of shared clonotypes between healthy human individuals. Profiled with immunoSEQ multiplex PCR; TCRdb holds only in-frame clones, not every one. The sample holds some 1 million clones; about 75% are singletons and the top ten take 1.4% to 1.5%. Sequenced: memory CD4+ T cells sorted from blood. Subset meaning: CD45RA-negative fraction. The receptors were gathered from a man aged 18 to 29 in good health.

The genes are TRBV19 and TRBJ2-1, with 10 nucleotides matching TRBD1. This CDR3 region has 16 residues. In germline, CDR1 is LNHDA, CDR2 SQIVND (reference sequence). J gave up 7 bases and V 5 bases, and 11 bases lay outside the gene matches. In DNA, the CDR3 is TGTGCCAGTAGTCCAATCGGGACAGGGGTTTGGAATGAGCAGTTCTTC. It specifies CASSPIGTGVWNEQFF.

The chain uses TRBV10-2 and TRBJ1-5, with D possibly being TRBD1 (5 bases). V was trimmed by 7 bases and J by 1 base, leaving 8 bases between them. This CDR3 has 13 amino acids. CDR1 WSHSY and CDR2 SAAADI come from the germline V gene. The CDR3 is CASKEGSNQPQHF. CDR3 sequence (DNA): TGCGCCAGCAAAGAGGGGAGCAATCAGCCCCAGCATTTT.

This clone came up a few times. This sample includes further DNA sequences coding for the same CDR3. The genes are TRBV30 and TRBJ1-1; D is perhaps TRBD1 (6 bases). Germline CDR1 and CDR2: GTSNPN and SVGIG (reference sequence). The V gene lost 3 bases and the J gene lost 1 base, with 9 bases spanning the gap. The length of the CDR3 is 13 residues. For the CDR3, the DNA is TGTGCCTGGAGGACAGGACAGAACACTGAAGCTTTCTTT. The encoded protein is CAWRTGQNTEAFF.

J is TRBJ1-1 and V is TRBV19, with D possibly being TRBD1 (5 bases). V was clipped by 4 bases and J by 5 bases, with 14 bases between them. The CDR3 runs to 14 residues. From germline, CDR1 is LNHDA and CDR2 SQIVND (reference sequence). The CDR3 DNA sequence: TGTGCCAGTAGTAAAGGGGCTTGGGGAACTGAAGCTTTCTTT. Amino acids: CASSKGAWGTEAFF.

This rearrangement joins TRBV10-3 to TRBJ2-1; the D gene could be TRBD1 or TRBD2 (5 bases each). Between the trimmed V and J ends, which lost 9 bases and 4 bases, there was a span of 10 bases. The CDR3 has 12 residues. Per germline, CDR1 ENHRY and CDR2 SYGVKD. CDR3 protein: CAIWDGYNEQFF. CDR3 in DNA: TGTGCCATTTGGGACGGTTACAATGAGCAGTTCTTC.

V gene TRBV5-1 combines with J gene TRBJ2-7; D not resolved. CDR3 size: 16 residues. The V and J ends lost 0 bases and 2 bases respectively, with 15 bases between them. Germline assignment: CDR1 SGHRS and CDR2 YFSETQ. CDR3 bases: TGCGCCAGCAGCTTGGATTTCCTTGCCCTAACCTACGAGCAGTACTTC. Its protein is CASSLDFLALTYEQYF.

This chain joins TRBV2 and TRBJ2-7, with D possibly being TRBD1 (5 bases). This CDR3 spans 12 amino acids. From germline, CDR1 is SNHLY and CDR2 FYNNEI. The V end was cut by 6 bases, the J end by 2 bases, with 8 bases between. The CDR3 region is CASRETAYEQYF. The CDR3 nucleotides are TGTGCCAGCAGAGAGACAGCCTACGAGCAGTACTTC.

There are a few counts of this clone. The chain links TRBV18 to TRBJ1-1, with D uncertain. The CDR3 has 14 residues. CDR1 and CDR2 from the germline V gene are KGHSH and LQKENI. V gave up 2 bases and J gave up 1 base, with 8 bases separating them. The CDR3 sequence is CASSPFEGNTEAFF. The CDR3 nucleotides read TGTGCCAGCTCACCATTCGAGGGGAACACTGAAGCTTTCTTT.

This clone was found a few times. Since a much larger clone is just one base distant, this may be a read error. The chain recombines TRBV14 with TRBJ2-2, with 7 bases that match TRBD1. Germline V CDR1 and CDR2: SGHDN, FVKESK. With V trimmed by 4 bases and J by 1 base, 3 bases remained unmatched. The CDR3 is 15 amino acids. The CDR3 here is CASSLRTGNTGELFF. The CDR3 DNA is TGTGCCAGCAGCCTACGGACAGGGAACACCGGGGAGCTGTTTTTT.

This clone came up once. V and J are TRBV6-1 and TRBJ1-1; D gene uncertain. The CDR3 contains 15 residues. Germline V CDR1 and CDR2: MNHNS, SASEGT. Deletions cut 1 base from V and 4 bases from J, with 13 bases between. The CDR3 sequence: CASSEELLRGTEAFF. CDR3 in DNA: TGTGCCAGCAGTGAAGAGCTCCTCCGGGGCACTGAAGCTTTCTTT.

This rearrangement joins TRBV6-6 to TRBJ2-1; 10 bases map to TRBD2. The CDR3 is 16 amino acids. The germline CDR1 and CDR2 sequences are MNHNY and SVGAGI (reference sequence). The V gene end was trimmed by 5 bases and the J gene end by 8 bases; junction bases not matched to a gene: 12. The CDR3 is CASSRSTSGLLYEQFF. In DNA form, the CDR3 reads TGTGCCAGCAGTCGTTCGACTAGCGGGTTGCTCTATGAGCAGTTCTTC.

The genes are TRBV9 and TRBJ2-4; tentative D call: TRBD1 (7 bases). Germline V gene data show CDR1 as SGDLS and CDR2 as YYNGEE. V was clipped by 2 bases and J by 3 bases, with 12 bases between them. The length of the CDR3 is 15 residues. The CDR3 bases are TGTGCCAGCAGCGTGGAGGGGGCAGGCAAAAACATTCAGTACTTC. It translates to CASSVEGAGKNIQYF.

V is TRBV4-2 and J is TRBJ2-3; TRBD1 matches at 10 bases. This CDR3 comprises 16 residues. Trimming removed 4 bases from V and 4 bases from J; junction bases left unmatched: 8. CDR1 is LGHNA and CDR2 is YNFKEQ in the germline V gene. The CDR3 DNA is TGTGCCAGCAGCCGCCAGGGACAGGGGTCACCAGATACGCAGTATTTT. Amino acids: CASSRQGQGSPDTQYF.